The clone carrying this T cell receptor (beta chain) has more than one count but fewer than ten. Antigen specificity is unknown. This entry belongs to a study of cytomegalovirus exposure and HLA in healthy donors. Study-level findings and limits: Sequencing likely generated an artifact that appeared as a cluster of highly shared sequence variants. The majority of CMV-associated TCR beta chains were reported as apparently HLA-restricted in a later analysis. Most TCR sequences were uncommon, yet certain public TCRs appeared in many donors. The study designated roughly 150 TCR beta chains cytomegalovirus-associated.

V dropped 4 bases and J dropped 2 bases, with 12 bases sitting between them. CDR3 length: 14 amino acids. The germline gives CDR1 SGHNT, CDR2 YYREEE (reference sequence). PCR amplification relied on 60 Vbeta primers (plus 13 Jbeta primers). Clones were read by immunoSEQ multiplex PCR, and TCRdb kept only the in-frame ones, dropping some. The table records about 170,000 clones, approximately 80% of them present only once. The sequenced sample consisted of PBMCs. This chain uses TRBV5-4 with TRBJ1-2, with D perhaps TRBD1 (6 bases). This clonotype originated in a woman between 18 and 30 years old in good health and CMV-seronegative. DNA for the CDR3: TGTGCCAGCAGCCAGGCCGGGACAAACTATGGCTACACCTTC. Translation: CASSQAGTNYGYTF. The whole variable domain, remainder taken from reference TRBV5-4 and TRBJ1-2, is ETGVTQSPTHLIKTRGQQVTLRCSSQSGHNTVSWYQQALGQGPQFIFQYYREEENGRGNFPPRFSGLQFPNYSSELNVNALELDDSALYLCASSQAGTNYGYTFGSGTRLTVV.